This T cell receptor (beta chain) was identified in a study of metastatic and nonmetastatic thyroid tumors. Study in general: Repertoires were compared across blood and tumor or nodule tissue from malignant and benign thyroid patients.

In the source study's methods: Built for papillary thyroid cancer, a distant-metastasis classifier drew on CDR3 differences across clinicopathological groups. Via MiXCR, TCRdb re-called the PCR reads. What appears here as the V and J calls and clone size reflects TCRdb's work, not the paper's. The data show 13,000 to 15,000 clones, approximately 25% seen once. Overall study results and limits: In both blood and tumor samples, TCR beta diversity was reported significantly higher for malignant than benign nodules.

V lost 8 bases to trimming and J lost 0 bases, with 11 bases between them. CDR3 length: 13 residues. Germline-derived CDR1 and CDR2 are SNHLY and FYNNEI. Judged by abundance, this clone is medium-sized. Its antigen is currently unknown. Nobody among the patients had been given any treatment before thyroid surgery. The chain carries TRBV2 and TRBJ2-7; no clear D gene. Material: tumor tissue. The TCR originated in a female donor with papillary thyroid cancer or a benign thyroid nodule (not recorded which). Some clones in this sample may be carry-over from other donors' samples. CDR3 DNA: TGTGCCAGCCAACAAATCTTCTCCTACGAGCAGTACTTC. Encoded protein: CASQQIFSYEQYF.